The 11 T cell receptor beta chains below come from one sample, sequenced in a study of T cell changes during pregnancy in multiple sclerosis (dated by TCRdb to about 2019). Libraries were built with the immunoSEQ multiplex PCR assay. TCRdb obtained this table from immuneACCESS and retained in-frame rearrangements with V and J assigned. These tables miss some clones; where compared with another copy, unresolved V genes account for less than half of the shortfall, and the remainder is unexplained. The sample includes approximately 130,000 clones, with roughly 95% observed a single time. The ten biggest clones cover roughly 0.45% of the sample. The starting material was peripheral blood, obtained after pregnancy. The receptors stem from a female donor with multiple sclerosis, enrolled in a pregnancy study.

This clone was counted a single time. The chain joins TRBV7-2 to TRBJ2-5; 13 nucleotides match TRBD2. The CDR3 loop spans 18 amino acids. The germline CDR1 and CDR2 sequences are SGHTA and FQGNSA. J lost 4 bases, V lost 3 bases, and 11 bases had no gene match. The CDR3: CASSFTGLAGPKIETQYF. CDR3 DNA sequence: TGTGCCAGCAGCTTTACGGGACTAGCGGGACCCAAAATAGAGACCCAGTACTTC.

V usage is TRBV19 and J usage is TRBJ2-1; D perhaps matches TRBD2 (5 bases). CDR1 is LNHDA, CDR2 SQIVND, per germline (reference sequence). Trimming shortened V by 5 bases and J by 2 bases, and 13 bases separated the two germline ends. This CDR3 has 15 amino acids. The CDR3 sequence: CASSPSRRPYNEQFF. As DNA, the CDR3 is TGTGCCAGTAGTCCCAGCAGGAGGCCCTACAATGAGCAGTTCTTC.

In the case of this clone: A read error may account for a junction end that differs from germline. This chain connects TRBV7-7 to TRBJ2-7; D uncertain. The germline V gene encodes CDR1 SSHAT and CDR2 FNYEAQ (reference sequence). This CDR3 spans 13 amino acids. The CDR3 DNA is TGTGCTAGCAGCTTAGAACTCCACTACGAGCAGTACTTC. It encodes CASSLELHYEQYF.

The V and J genes are TRBV9 and TRBJ2-1, with D possibly TRBD2 on 6 matching bases. CDR3 length equals 22 residues. Germline CDR1 is SGDLS and CDR2 is YYNGEE. Trimming stripped 2 bases from V and 0 bases from J, with 30 bases between. The CDR3 protein is CASSVLGILAYLPYSSYNEQFF. DNA for the CDR3: TGTGCCAGCAGCGTTCTTGGGATCCTAGCGTACCTCCCGTATAGCTCCTACAATGAGCAGTTCTTC.

The rearrangement links TRBV5-4 to TRBJ2-7; TRBD1 aligns across 11 bases. With V trimmed by 3 bases and J by 3 bases, 2 bases remained unmatched. The CDR3 contains 14 residues. Germline V CDR1 and CDR2: SGHNT, YYREEE (reference sequence). As DNA, the CDR3 is TGTGCCAGCAGCTGGGACAGGGGGAACTACGAGCAGTACTTC. Its translation: CASSWDRGNYEQYF.

The CDR3 sequence is CASSVGASGMGDTQYF. The CDR3 region has the DNA TGTGCCAGCAGCGTAGGAGCTAGCGGGATGGGAGATACGCAGTATTTT. The chain employs TRBV9 and TRBJ2-3; 9 bases are shared with TRBD2. The length of the CDR3 is 16 residues. Unmatched junction bases numbered 7, after V lost 0 bases and J lost 5 bases. The germline CDR1 and CDR2 sequences are SGDLS and YYNGEE.

The chain couples TRBV27 to TRBJ2-7; 8 nucleotides line up with TRBD2. The V segment lost 2 bases and the J segment 9 bases; nucleotides outside the gene matches: 6. Germline V gene lookup returns CDR1 MNHEY and CDR2 SMNVEV (reference sequence). The CDR3 totals 13 residues. The CDR3 loop reads CASSLSPRGGQYF. The CDR3 region has the DNA TGTGCCAGCAGTTTAAGCCCCCGGGGGGGGCAGTACTTC.

This chain uses TRBV4-1 with TRBJ2-5; D might be TRBD2 (6 bases). Germline values: CDR1 MGHRA, CDR2 YSYEKL. This CDR3 is built from 14 residues. Trimming shortened V by 4 bases and J by 2 bases, and 11 bases separated the two germline ends. In DNA form, the CDR3 reads TGCGCCAGCAGCCCCCCTAGCGCTCAAGAGACCCAGTACTTC. Translated: CASSPPSAQETQYF.

V is TRBV27 and J is TRBJ2-1; TRBD2 agrees at 11 bases. Per the germline V gene, CDR1 is MNHEY and CDR2 is SMNVEV (reference sequence). The CDR3 extends over 16 amino acids. The J segment lost 7 bases and the V segment lost 5 bases, leaving 10 bases of the junction unmatched. As DNA, the CDR3 is TGTGCCAGCAGTCTCCTCGGACTAGCGGGTAGTAATGAGCAGTTCTTC. Amino acids: CASSLLGLAGSNEQFF.

The gene calls are TRBV13 and TRBJ2-5; 9 nucleotides align to TRBD2. There are 15 residues in the CDR3. Looked up from germline, CDR1 is PRHDT and CDR2 is FYEKMQ (reference sequence). V lost 6 bases, J lost 5 bases, and 10 bases stayed unmatched. Here the CDR3 reads CASRPWAGGAETQYF. CDR3 nucleotides: TGTGCCAGCAGACCCTGGGCGGGGGGGGCGGAGACCCAGTACTTC. The full variable domain, its missing parts supplied by reference TRBV13 and TRBJ2-5, is AAGVIQSPRHLIKEKRETATLKCYPIPRHDTVYWYQQGPGQDPQFLISFYEKMQSDKGSIPDRFSAQQFSDYHSELNMSSLELGDSALYFCASRPWAGGAETQYFGPGTRLLVL.

Concerning this clone: Other DNA variants within this sample encode the same CDR3. The chain links TRBV2 to TRBJ1-3; perhaps TRBD1 as D (5 bases). This CDR3 has 13 amino acids. The V and J ends lost 4 bases and 1 base respectively, with 5 bases between them. Per germline, CDR1 SNHLY and CDR2 FYNNEI. CDR3 sequence: CASSAGSGNTIYF. CDR3 DNA: TGTGCCAGCAGTGCAGGGTCTGGAAACACCATATATTTT.